A single sample gave rise to the 2 T cell receptor beta chains below, sequenced in a study of T cells in Graves' hyperthyroidism and ophthalmopathy. Using RNA transcripts as the source, TCR beta CDR3 regions were amplified. First-round RT-PCR targeting the TCR CDR3 was performed with the HTBI primer set. TCRdb re-derived calls from the multiplex PCR reads in MiXCR, one entry per CDR3 protein. The sample yields about 400,000 distinct CDR3 sequences, approximately 25% seen once. The specimen was blood. The receptors derive from a man in his fifties with Graves' hyperthyroidism.

This clonotype has at least ten counts. This chain's CDR3 is CASSQDRLEAFF. CDR3 nucleotides: TGTGCCAGCAGCCAGGACAGGCTCGAAGCTTTCTTT. The rearrangement joins TRBV3-1 to TRBJ1-1; TRBD1 agrees at 7 bases. The CDR3 is 12 amino acids. V trimming: 3 bases; J trimming: 8 bases; junction bases outside the gene matches: 3. Looked up from germline, CDR1 is LGHDT and CDR2 is YNNKEL (reference sequence).

This clonotype appeared a few times. This may come from a read error, since a much larger clone is one base off. This sequence joins TRBV11-1 and TRBJ1-2; the D is unclear. CDR3 length equals 15 residues. Per germline, CDR1 SGHAT and CDR2 FQDESV (reference sequence). CDR3 protein: CASSLFPGTLNGCTF. The CDR3 DNA is TGTGCCAGCAGCTTGTTCCCGGGAACGTTAAATGGCTGCACCTTC.